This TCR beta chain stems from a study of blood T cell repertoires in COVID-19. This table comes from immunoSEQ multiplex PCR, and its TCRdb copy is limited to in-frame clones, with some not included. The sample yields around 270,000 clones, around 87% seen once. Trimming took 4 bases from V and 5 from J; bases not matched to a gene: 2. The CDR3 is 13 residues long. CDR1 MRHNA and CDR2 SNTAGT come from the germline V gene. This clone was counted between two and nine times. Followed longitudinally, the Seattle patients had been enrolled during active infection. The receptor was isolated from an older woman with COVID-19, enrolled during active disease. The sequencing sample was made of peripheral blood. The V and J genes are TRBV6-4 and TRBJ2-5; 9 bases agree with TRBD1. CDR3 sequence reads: CASSGGTGETQYF. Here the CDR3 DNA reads TGTGCCAGCAGTGGCGGGACAGGGGAGACCCAGTACTTC.